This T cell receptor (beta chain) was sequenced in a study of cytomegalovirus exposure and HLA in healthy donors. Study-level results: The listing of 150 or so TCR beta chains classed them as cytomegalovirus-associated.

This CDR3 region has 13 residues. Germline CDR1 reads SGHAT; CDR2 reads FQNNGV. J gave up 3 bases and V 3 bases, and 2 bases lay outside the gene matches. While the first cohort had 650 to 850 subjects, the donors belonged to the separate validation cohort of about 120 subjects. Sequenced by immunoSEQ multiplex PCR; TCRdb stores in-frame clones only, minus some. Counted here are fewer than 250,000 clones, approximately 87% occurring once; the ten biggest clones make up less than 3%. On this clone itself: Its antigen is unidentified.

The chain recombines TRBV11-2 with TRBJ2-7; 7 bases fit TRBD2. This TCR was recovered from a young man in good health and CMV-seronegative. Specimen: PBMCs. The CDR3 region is CASSFGLDYEQYF. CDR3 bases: TGTGCCAGCAGCTTCGGACTAGACTACGAGCAGTACTTC.